The 9 T cell receptor beta chains in this list originate from one sample, sequenced in a study of Ad26.COV2.S vaccination and SARS-CoV-2 variants. Data came from immunoSEQ multiplex PCR; TCRdb stores just in-frame clones and leaves some out. This repertoire shows roughly 700,000 clones, approximately 88% found once; its top ten account for roughly 1.5%. Treatment specified: some 20 received Ad26.COV2.S at low or high dose, single or two shots; five or six received placebo; per-sample allocation not given. After the first vaccine or placebo injection, samples were drawn on day 63. The sequencing here drew on peripheral blood, taken in a trial of Ad26.COV2.S vaccine versus placebo. These receptors were taken from a person aged 18-60 years who received the Ad26.COV2.S COVID-19 vaccine or a placebo.

This clone turned up a few times. The chain uses TRBV9 and TRBJ1-5; TRBD1 matches 8 bases. This CDR3 has 14 amino acids. Trimming at V came to 2 bases and at J to 2 bases, leaving 0 bases not matched to a gene. Germline values: CDR1 SGDLS, CDR2 YYNGEE. The CDR3 DNA is TGTGCCAGCAGCGTGGGACAGGGCAATCAGCCCCAGCATTTT. It yields the protein CASSVGQGNQPQHF.

The chain couples TRBV19 to TRBJ1-1; D remains unclear. The CDR3 length is 13 residues. CDR1 is LNHDA and CDR2 is SQIVND in the germline V gene (reference sequence). The ends were cut back, 5 bases at V and 3 bases at J, with 10 bases in the middle. The CDR3 reads CASSFFTHTEAFF. The CDR3 coding sequence is TGTGCCAGTAGTTTCTTTACCCACACTGAAGCTTTCTTT.

The chain combines TRBV23-1 with TRBJ2-4, with D possibly being TRBD1 (5 bases). TRBV23-1 is filed as an ORF, its function uncertain. The CDR3 sequence is 16 residues long. V shed 3 bases and J shed 3 bases, with 15 bases lying between them. The chain's CDR3 is CASSHPGHLVKNIQYF. CDR3 sequence (DNA): TGCGCCAGCAGTCACCCAGGACACCTAGTCAAAAACATTCAGTACTTC.

The chain is built from TRBV6-5 and TRBJ1-5; the match to TRBD1 covers 7 bases. This CDR3 has 15 amino acids. CDR1 and CDR2 (germline): MNHEY, SVGAGI. Trimming cost V 7 bases and J 1 base; bases outside gene matches: 7. Written as DNA, the CDR3 is TGTGCCAGCAACCCCCGGGACAGCAGCAATCAGCCCCAGCATTTT. Translated: CASNPRDSSNQPQHF.

The genes are TRBV14 and TRBJ1-3, with D uncertain. V was clipped by 3 bases and J by 4 bases, with 13 bases between them. In germline, CDR1 is SGHDN, CDR2 FVKESK. The CDR3 runs 15 residues. Written as DNA, the CDR3 is TGTGCCAGCAGCCATTACAGTGAATCGGGAAACACCATATATTTT. It translates to CASSHYSESGNTIYF. The entire variable domain, with the rest obtained from reference TRBV14 and TRBJ1-3, is as follows: EAGVTQFPSHSVIEKGQTVTLRCDPISGHDNLYWYRRVMGKEIKFLLHFVKESKQDESGMPNNRFLAERTGGTYSTLKVQPAELEDSGVYFCASSHYSESGNTIYFGEGSWLTVV.

This sequence joins TRBV5-1 and TRBJ1-4; D is unresolved. The ends were cut back, 4 bases at V and 0 bases at J, with 13 bases in the middle. The CDR3 has 16 amino acids. The V gene's germline CDR1 is SGHRS and CDR2 YFSETQ. For the CDR3, the DNA is TGCGCCAGCAGCCATGCCGGCGGCTCAACTAATGAAAAACTGTTTTTT. This gives the protein CASSHAGGSTNEKLFF.

V gene TRBV27 combines with J gene TRBJ2-7; the match to TRBD1 covers 10 bases. Germline loops: CDR1 MNHEY, CDR2 SMNVEV (reference sequence). Trimming removed 6 bases from V and 4 bases from J; junction bases left unmatched: 9. This CDR3 region has 15 residues. The CDR3 protein is CASRGTGESGYEQYF. CDR3 sequence (DNA): TGTGCCAGCAGGGGGACAGGGGAATCGGGGTACGAGCAGTACTTC.

The rearrangement joins TRBV2 to TRBJ2-5; the match to TRBD2 covers 10 bases. After removal of 4 bases from V and 5 bases from J, the junction contained 7 bases not matched to a gene. Germline V CDR1 and CDR2: SNHLY, FYNNEI. The CDR3 is made up of 15 amino acids. The CDR3 region has the DNA TGTGCCAGCAGTGCCAGCGGGAGGGTCATGGAGACCCAGTACTTC. Protein: CASSASGRVMETQYF.

The chain joins TRBV7-8 to TRBJ2-1; D is uncertain. Per germline, CDR1 SGHVS and CDR2 FQNEAQ. The CDR3 is 15 residues long. V shed 1 base and J shed 0 bases, with 7 bases lying between them. CDR3 protein: CASSLEETSYNEQFF. DNA of the CDR3: TGTGCCAGCAGCTTAGAGGAGACCTCCTACAATGAGCAGTTCTTC.